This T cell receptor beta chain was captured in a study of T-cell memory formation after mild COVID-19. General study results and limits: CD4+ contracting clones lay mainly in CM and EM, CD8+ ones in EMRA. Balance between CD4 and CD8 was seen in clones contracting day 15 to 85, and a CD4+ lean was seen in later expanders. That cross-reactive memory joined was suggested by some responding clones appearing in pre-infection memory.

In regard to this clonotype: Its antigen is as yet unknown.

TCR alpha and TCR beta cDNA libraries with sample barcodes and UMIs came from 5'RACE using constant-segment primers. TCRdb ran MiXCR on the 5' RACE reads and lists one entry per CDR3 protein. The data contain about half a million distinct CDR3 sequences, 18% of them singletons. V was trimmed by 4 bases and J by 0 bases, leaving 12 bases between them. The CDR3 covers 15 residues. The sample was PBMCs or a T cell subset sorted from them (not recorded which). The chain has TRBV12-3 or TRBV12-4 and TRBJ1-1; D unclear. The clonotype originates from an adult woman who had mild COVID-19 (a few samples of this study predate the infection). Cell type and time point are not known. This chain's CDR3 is CASSSWLKVNTEAFF. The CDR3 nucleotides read TGTGCCAGCAGTTCCTGGCTCAAGGTGAACACTGAAGCTTTCTTT.